The 3 T cell receptor beta chains presented below share a single source sample, sequenced in a study of blood T cell repertoires in COVID-19. Produced via immunoSEQ multiplex PCR; TCRdb's table is partial and in-frame only. The sample holds 110,000 or so clones, about 85% seen once. The sequenced material came from peripheral blood. The receptors derive from a man aged 45 to 65 with acute or convalescent COVID-19.

The chain uses TRBV6-5 and TRBJ1-1, with D perhaps TRBD1 (6 bases). V lost 2 bases and J lost 9, with 16 bases in between. Germline lookup yields CDR1 MNHEY and CDR2 SVGAGI. The CDR3 is made up of 14 amino acids. The CDR3 region is CASSYAAGARKAFF. DNA for the CDR3: TGTGCCAGCAGTTACGCGGCAGGGGCTCGGAAAGCTTTCTTT.

V is TRBV6-6 and J is TRBJ1-4, with D tentatively TRBD1 (6 bases). CDR1 is MNHNY, CDR2 SVGAGI, per germline (reference sequence). The CDR3 is 15 residues long. V lost 3 bases to trimming and J lost 5 bases, with 13 bases between them. CDR3 sequence reads: CASSYTGQQNEKLFF. CDR3 DNA sequence: TGTGCCAGCAGTTATACCGGACAGCAAAATGAAAAACTGTTTTTT.

This sequence joins TRBV11-2 and TRBJ1-4; D is uncertain. Deletions cut 5 bases from V and 4 bases from J, with 5 bases between. The CDR3 sequence is 12 residues long. The germline gives CDR1 SGHAT, CDR2 FQNNGV. CDR3 sequence reads: CASSQINEKLFF. The CDR3 nucleotides are TGTGCCAGCAGCCAGATTAATGAAAAACTGTTTTTT.